A single sample gave rise to the 21 T cell receptor beta chains below, sequenced in a study of blood T cell repertoires in COVID-19. The repertoire was sequenced with immunoSEQ multiplex PCR; TCRdb's copy has only in-frame clones and lacks some. The sample lists about 12,000 clones, about three quarters seen once, with over 9% in the top ten. The sequenced sample consisted of peripheral blood. The source of these receptors is a man aged 60 to 69 with COVID-19, enrolled during active disease.

For this clone: At one end the junction does not follow the germline gene, possibly because of a read error. The chain has TRBV7-7 and TRBJ2-1; the D gene is possibly TRBD2 (6 bases). This CDR3 is 19 amino acids long. Germline values: CDR1 SSHAT, CDR2 FNYEAQ (reference sequence). In DNA, the CDR3 is TGTGCTAGCAGCCCCTTCAACCTCGGGGAGGCCGGGTCCTACAATGAGCAGTTCTTC. Encoded protein: CASSPFNLGEAGSYNEQFF.

The chain links TRBV18 to TRBJ2-1, with 7 bases lining up with TRBD2. The CDR3 covers 15 residues. Trimming at V came to 0 bases and at J to 6 bases, leaving 5 bases not matched to a gene. The V gene's germline CDR1 is KGHSH and CDR2 LQKENI. The CDR3 here is CASSPPAGFGNEQFF. DNA of the CDR3: TGTGCCAGCTCACCACCAGCGGGGTTCGGCAATGAGCAGTTCTTC.

V usage is TRBV24-1 and J usage is TRBJ2-2; 8 bases match TRBD1. Germline V gives CDR1 KGHDR, CDR2 SFDVKD. V shed 4 bases and J 1 base; nucleotides not matched to a gene: 4. The CDR3 consists of 16 residues. Here the CDR3 DNA reads TGTGCCACCAGTGAGGACAGGGTCGGGAACACCGGGGAGCTGTTTTTT. Translating gives CATSEDRVGNTGELFF.

The chain is built from TRBV30 and TRBJ1-6; 8 bases align to TRBD1. Germline lookup yields CDR1 GTSNPN and CDR2 SVGIG (reference sequence). Trimming at V came to 1 base and at J to 9 bases, leaving 2 bases not matched to a gene. This CDR3 is built from 13 residues. CDR3 bases: TGTGCCTGGAGTGGGACAGGGATTTCACCCCTCCACTTT. It translates to CAWSGTGISPLHF.

The gene calls are TRBV12-3 or TRBV12-4 and TRBJ1-2; D is uncertain. Trimming pared 4 bases from V and 6 bases from J, leaving 9 bases between. The CDR3 has 12 residues. CDR3 residues: CASSWASDGYTF. The CDR3, as DNA: TGTGCCAGCAGTTGGGCCTCGGATGGCTACACCTTC.

The V and J genes are TRBV4-1 and TRBJ1-5; TRBD1 is a possible D gene (5 bases). V was clipped by 5 bases and J by 7 bases, with 24 bases between them. The CDR3 is 17 amino acids. From germline, CDR1 is MGHRA and CDR2 YSYEKL. CDR3 DNA: TGCGCCAGCAGCAAACCTTCGGGGGTGGGGGTAAGGCAGCCCCAGCATTTT. It translates to CASSKPSGVGVRQPQHF.

The chain has TRBV6-5 and TRBJ2-7, with a tentative D call TRBD2 (6 bases). Germline V gives CDR1 MNHEY, CDR2 SVGAGI. V was trimmed by 5 bases and J by 6 bases, leaving 14 bases between them. This CDR3 comprises 13 residues. CDR3 loop: CASSRTGTSEQYV. The CDR3 DNA sequence: TGTGCCAGCAGTCGAACCGGGACTTCCGAGCAGTACGTC.

The V gene is TRBV5-1, the J gene TRBJ2-2; TRBD1 might be the D (6 bases). CDR3 size: 14 residues. The germline CDR1 and CDR2 sequences are SGHRS and YFSETQ. Trimming removed 8 bases at V and 1 base at J, with 12 bases between. CDR3 nucleotide sequence: TGCGCCAGTTCCGGGACATTGAACACCGGGGAGCTGTTTTTT. Its translation: CASSGTLNTGELFF.

The J gene is TRBJ1-1, the V gene TRBV27, with 10 bases fitting TRBD1. With 3 bases clipped from V and 0 bases from J, the junction kept 4 bases outside the gene matches. Germline lookup yields CDR1 MNHEY and CDR2 SMNVEV (reference sequence). This CDR3 has 16 amino acids. The CDR3 region is CASSFGTGALNTEAFF. CDR3 DNA: TGTGCCAGCAGTTTCGGGACAGGGGCTTTGAACACTGAAGCTTTCTTT.

V and J are TRBV5-6 and TRBJ1-2; 10 bases line up with TRBD1. V shed 5 bases, J shed 0 bases, and the junction held 10 bases outside the gene matches. This CDR3 has 17 amino acids. Germline CDR1 and CDR2: SGHDT and YYEEEE. In nucleotides, the CDR3 is TGTGCCAGCAGGAAAACGGGACAGGGGCTTTCTAACTATGGCTACACCTTC. Its protein product is CASRKTGQGLSNYGYTF.

The chain carries TRBV14 and TRBJ2-7; 12 nucleotides align to TRBD1. Germline V lookup: CDR1 SGHDN, CDR2 FVKESK. The CDR3 loop spans 15 amino acids. Trimming at V came to 0 bases and at J to 7 bases, leaving 4 bases not matched to a gene. CDR3 coding DNA: TGTGCCAGCAGCCAAGAGCTGGGACAGGGGGCGGAGCAGTACTTC. This gives the protein CASSQELGQGAEQYF.

This chain links TRBV24-1 with TRBJ2-2, with 11 nucleotides matching TRBD2. The germline V gene encodes CDR1 KGHDR and CDR2 SFDVKD. Trimming took 4 bases from V and 3 from J; bases not matched to a gene: 6. The CDR3 length is 17 residues. The CDR3 is CATSEELAGVDTGELFF. As DNA, the CDR3 is TGTGCCACCAGTGAGGAACTAGCGGGAGTAGACACCGGGGAGCTGTTTTTT.

The chain links TRBV6-6 to TRBJ2-7, with a weak D call TRBD1 (5 bases). The CDR3 runs to 14 residues. Germline lookup yields CDR1 MNHNY and CDR2 SVGAGI (reference sequence). Trimming removed 5 bases from V and 2 bases from J, with 13 bases in between. The CDR3 DNA reads as TGTGCCAGCAGTCCCCCGACAGCAACCTACGAGCAGTACTTC. Encoded protein: CASSPPTATYEQYF.

The chain has TRBV7-9 and TRBJ2-1; 9 bases are shared with TRBD2. CDR3 size: 16 residues. CDR1 and CDR2 (germline): SEHNR, FQNEAQ (reference sequence). Losses at the gene ends were 5 bases for V and 2 bases for J; bases not matched to a gene: 7. The CDR3 bases are TGTGCCAGCAGCGGGTCTAGCGGGGTTGCCTACAATGAGCAGTTCTTC. Encoded protein: CASSGSSGVAYNEQFF.

Note on this clone: The junction and the germline gene differ at one end; a read error may be behind it. V usage is TRBV7-7 and J usage is TRBJ2-1; 7 bases are shared with TRBD1. Germline loops: CDR1 SSHAT, CDR2 FNYEAQ (reference sequence). The CDR3 loop spans 13 amino acids. The CDR3 sequence is CASSINRGDEQFF. The CDR3 DNA follows: TGTGCTAGCAGCATAAACAGGGGTGATGAGCAGTTCTTC.

The chain uses TRBV19 and TRBJ1-1; TRBD1 matches 9 bases. Trimming took 5 bases from V and 8 from J; bases not matched to a gene: 9. CDR3 length: 14 amino acids. CDR1 LNHDA and CDR2 SQIVND come from the germline V gene (reference sequence). The CDR3: CASSLGQGMGEAFF. CDR3 in DNA: TGTGCCAGTAGTCTGGGACAGGGTATGGGCGAAGCTTTCTTT.

The chain carries TRBV7-2 and TRBJ2-7, with 7 bases identical to TRBD2. The germline gives CDR1 SGHTA, CDR2 FQGNSA. V lost 0 bases, J lost 4 bases, and 3 bases stayed unmatched. The CDR3 length is 14 residues. CDR3 sequence: CASSLAGGPYEQYV. Written as DNA, the CDR3 is TGTGCCAGCAGCTTAGCGGGAGGGCCGTACGAGCAGTACGTC.

This chain connects TRBV19 to TRBJ1-5, with 7 bases aligning to TRBD1. From germline, CDR1 is LNHDA and CDR2 SQIVND (reference sequence). This CDR3 is built from 15 residues. V lost 5 bases and J lost 4; bases outside the gene matches: 8. Written as DNA, the CDR3 is TGTGCCAGTAGTGCGACGGCAGGGGGGAATCAGCCCCAGCATTTT. It translates to CASSATAGGNQPQHF.

The chain joins TRBV24-1 to TRBJ2-6; perhaps TRBD1 as D (6 bases). The CDR3 extends over 17 amino acids. Between the trimmed V and J ends, which lost 4 bases and 0 bases, there was a span of 12 bases. Germline CDR1 reads KGHDR; CDR2 reads SFDVKD. The CDR3 loop is CATSDPGASSGANVLTF. CDR3 nucleotide sequence: TGTGCCACCAGTGACCCAGGGGCCAGCTCTGGGGCCAACGTCCTGACTTTC.

The gene calls are TRBV2 and TRBJ2-2; D is possibly TRBD1 (6 bases). V was cut by 6 bases and J by 4 bases, with 15 bases left in between. The CDR3 is made up of 15 amino acids. CDR1 and CDR2 from the germline V gene are SNHLY and FYNNEI. Here the CDR3 DNA reads TGTGCCAGCAGGATTCAGGGGATGGGCACCGGGGAGCTGTTTTTT. It codes for CASRIQGMGTGELFF.

The chain carries TRBV29-1 and TRBJ2-5; tentatively, D is TRBD2 (6 bases). V was trimmed by 0 bases and J by 4 bases, leaving 9 bases between them. The V gene's germline CDR1 is SQVTM and CDR2 ANQGSEA. The CDR3 consists of 13 residues. The CDR3 region is CSVEDGGGETQYF. In DNA form, the CDR3 reads TGCAGCGTTGAAGATGGGGGAGGAGAGACCCAGTACTTC.